A selection of T cell receptor beta chains follows, all from one sample in a study of cytomegalovirus exposure and HLA in healthy donors. Here immunoSEQ multiplex PCR was the method, and the copy in TCRdb shows in-frame clones only, minus some. The repertoire holds about 130,000 clones, with around 63% as singletons. Sample: PBMCs. These receptors were obtained from a human donor in good health. The CDR3 runs from the conserved cysteine through the conserved F or W. A D gene is named only where the DNA matches it firmly. Only part of the rows carry a size: once, few, many, or a class if the clone is expanded.

J gene: TRBJ2-1
D gene: NA
V gene: TRBV7-3
clone size: few
CDR3 protein: CASSSHGSSYNEQFF
CDR3 DNA: TGTGCCAGCAGCTCACATGGGAGCTCCTACAATGAGCAGTTCTTC

J gene: TRBJ1-4
D gene: NA
V gene: TRBV27
clone size: NA
CDR3 protein: CASSSASDSNEKLFF
CDR3 DNA: TGTGCCAGCAGTTCGGCATCGGACAGCAATGAAAAACTGTTTTTT

J gene: TRBJ2-7
D gene: TRBD2
V gene: TRBV7-2
clone size: NA
CDR3 protein: CASSLREGHYEQYF
CDR3 DNA: TGTGCCAGCAGCTTGCGGGAGGGCCATTACGAGCAGTACTTC

J gene: TRBJ2-5
D gene: TRBD2
V gene: TRBV12-5
clone size: NA
CDR3 protein: CASGPGTSGTQETQYF
CDR3 DNA: TGTGCTAGTGGTCCCGGGACTAGCGGGACCCAAGAGACCCAGTACTTC

J gene: TRBJ2-2
D gene: NA
V gene: TRBV7-7
clone size: few
CDR3 protein: CASSLERTGELFF
CDR3 DNA: TGTGCTAGCAGCTTAGAGCGGACCGGGGAGCTGTTTTTT

J gene: TRBJ1-3
D gene: NA
V gene: TRBV28
clone size: NA
CDR3 protein: CASSLPDISGNTIYF
CDR3 DNA: TGTGCCAGCAGTTTACCGGACATCTCTGGAAACACCATATATTTT

J gene: TRBJ2-7
D gene: TRBD1
V gene: TRBV7-2
clone size: NA
CDR3 protein: CASSPGTGSYEQYF
CDR3 DNA: TGTGCCAGCAGCCCTGGGACAGGCTCCTACGAGCAGTACTTC

J gene: TRBJ2-7
D gene: TRBD1
V gene: TRBV5-5
clone size: NA
CDR3 protein: CASSRTGNEQYF
CDR3 DNA: TGTGCCAGCAGCCGGACAGGGAACGAGCAGTACTTC

J gene: TRBJ1-2
D gene: NA
V gene: TRBV9
clone size: NA
CDR3 protein: CASSVGIGINYGYTF
CDR3 DNA: TGTGCCAGCAGCGTAGGAATCGGGATCAACTATGGCTACACCTTC

J gene: TRBJ2-1
D gene: TRBD2
V gene: TRBV27
clone size: few
CDR3 protein: CASSFFGGDNEQFF
CDR3 DNA: TGTGCCAGCAGTTTCTTTGGGGGGGATAATGAGCAGTTCTTC

J gene: TRBJ2-7
D gene: NA
V gene: TRBV18
clone size: NA
CDR3 protein: CASSPFVAAGYEQYF
CDR3 DNA: TGTGCCAGCTCACCATTTGTAGCGGCGGGCTACGAGCAGTACTTC

J gene: TRBJ2-1
D gene: TRBD2
V gene: TRBV27
clone size: NA
CDR3 protein: CASSSGLAPYNEQFF
CDR3 DNA: TGTGCCAGCAGTTCGGGACTAGCGCCCTACAATGAGCAGTTCTTC

J gene: TRBJ2-1
D gene: NA
V gene: TRBV4-3
clone size: few
CDR3 protein: CASSQAYKRASISNEQFF
CDR3 DNA: TGCGCCAGCAGCCAAGCCTACAAGAGGGCTAGCATCTCTAATGAGCAGTTCTTC

J gene: TRBJ1-2
D gene: NA
V gene: TRBV28
clone size: few
CDR3 protein: CASREAGPDRYGYTF
CDR3 DNA: TGTGCCTCCCGGGAGGCGGGCCCTGATCGGTATGGCTACACCTTC

J gene: TRBJ2-7
D gene: NA
V gene: TRBV4-1
clone size: NA
CDR3 protein: CASSQDRDEQYF
CDR3 DNA: TGCGCCAGCAGCCAAGACAGGGACGAGCAGTACTTC

J gene: TRBJ2-7
D gene: NA
V gene: TRBV4-1
clone size: few
CDR3 protein: CASSPLFQGWYGEQYF
CDR3 DNA: TGCGCCAGCAGCCCACTGTTTCAGGGGTGGTATGGCGAGCAGTACTTC

J gene: TRBJ1-2
D gene: NA
V gene: TRBV6-1
clone size: few
CDR3 protein: CASRPGHGPNYGYTF
CDR3 DNA: TGTGCCAGCAGGCCCGGACACGGTCCTAACTATGGCTACACCTTC

J gene: TRBJ2-5
D gene: TRBD2
V gene: TRBV7-6
clone size: NA
CDR3 protein: CASSLGSRAGGPQETQYF
CDR3 DNA: TGTGCCAGCAGCTTAGGTTCCCGAGCGGGAGGGCCACAGGAGACCCAGTACTTC

J gene: TRBJ1-3
D gene: NA
V gene: TRBV28
clone size: NA
CDR3 protein: CASSFGQHSGNTIYF
CDR3 DNA: TGTGCCAGCAGTTTCGGACAGCACTCTGGAAACACCATATATTTT

J gene: TRBJ2-2
D gene: NA
V gene: TRBV6-5
clone size: NA
CDR3 protein: CASSYGLANTGELFF
CDR3 DNA: TGTGCCAGCAGTTACGGGCTAGCCAACACCGGGGAGCTGTTTTTT

J gene: TRBJ2-7
D gene: TRBD1
V gene: TRBV6-5
clone size: NA
CDR3 protein: CASSYSGTGTYEQYF
CDR3 DNA: TGTGCCAGCAGTTACTCCGGGACAGGTACCTACGAGCAGTACTTC

J gene: TRBJ2-5
D gene: NA
V gene: TRBV10-3
clone size: NA
CDR3 protein: CAISAGVGGGETQYF
CDR3 DNA: TGTGCCATCAGTGCAGGCGTCGGAGGTGGGGAGACCCAGTACTTC

J gene: TRBJ1-2
D gene: TRBD1
V gene: TRBV19
clone size: NA
CDR3 protein: CASSNGQAGGYTF
CDR3 DNA: TGTGCCAGTAGTAACGGACAGGCTGGCGGCTACACCTTC

J gene: TRBJ1-4
D gene: NA
V gene: TRBV18
clone size: once
CDR3 protein: CASSHDRNANEKLFF
CDR3 DNA: TGTGCCAGCTCTCACGACAGGAATGCTAATGAAAAACTGTTTTTT

J gene: TRBJ2-7
D gene: TRBD1
V gene: TRBV5-1
clone size: NA
CDR3 protein: CASSFRTGRYEQYF
CDR3 DNA: TGCGCCAGCAGCTTCAGGACAGGACGCTACGAGCAGTACTTC

J gene: TRBJ2-7
D gene: TRBD1
V gene: TRBV5-1
clone size: NA
CDR3 protein: CASSPSGTGGDEQYF
CDR3 DNA: TGCGCCAGCAGCCCCTCTGGGACAGGGGGAGACGAGCAGTACTTC